This entry features one T cell receptor beta chain sequence. The sample holds a few counts of this clonotype. It has no known antigen specificity. No per-base quality is available; no much larger clone lies one base away. The data originate from a study of response to subunit inactivated influenza vaccine listed by TCRdb under 2018. Regarding the complete study: Deep quantitative T cell receptor repertoire profiling was used in the study to track responses to a trivalent subunit inactivated influenza vaccine.

Overall results and qualifications from the work: It was suggested by the authors that each seasonal influenza vaccination may recruit only a limited number of new T cells.

What this sample's time point label stands for: around 47 days after influenza vaccine administration. V is reduced by 3 bases and J by 5 bases, leaving a spacing of 11 bases between them. In the germline V gene, CDR1 corresponds to SGHVS and CDR2 to FQNEAQ. Including the terminal cysteine and phenylalanine, the CDR3 comprises 13 residues. Only the CDR3 part of the read is kept: 39 bases, read in frame from the first base. The method behind the library was RT-PCR. The listed sequencing device is Illumina HiSeq 2500. The raw public reads went through TCRdb reprocessing: fastp at Q25, MiXCR clone calling, in-frame beta chains kept. Entries are consolidated by CDR3 protein sequence, retaining the most common genes and DNA. The sample contains 500,000 to 600,000 distinct CDR3 sequences, 10% to 15% of them found a single time. Around 13% of the sample belongs to the ten largest clones.

The sequence was obtained from a man aged 50-60 years who received an inactivated influenza vaccine. Donor details come from another sample of the same person, matched by shared clones. Sample: PBMCs from blood, taken around seven weeks after vaccination. This sequence uses TRBV7-8 and TRBJ2-7; no D segment can be confidently identified. Read as DNA, the sequence is TGTGCCAGCAGCTTTGCAGTAGAGAACGAGCAGTACTTC. This yields the protein CASSFAVENEQYF.